One T cell receptor beta chain is described in this entry. The antigen remains undetermined. One junction end disagrees with the germline gene, perhaps due to a read error. This entry comes from a study of esophageal squamous cell carcinoma under preoperative chemotherapy. Study results and limitations: Clonal contraction, more than amplification, hit abundant clones after paclitaxel-nedaplatin.

One entry per CDR3 protein, called by TCRdb with MiXCR from the PCR reads. This table has about 15,000 distinct CDR3 sequences, roughly 60% appearing once. Time point of the sample: before preoperative PTX-NDP chemotherapy. The CDR3 has 17 residues. The germline CDR1 and CDR2 sequences are MNHEY and SVGAGI. Sample collection was performed from a patient given preoperative chemotherapy. The chain combines TRBV6-5 with TRBJ2-1, with TRBD2 identical over 13 bases. The TCR was taken from a human donor with esophageal squamous cell carcinoma. The donor label of this sample is uncertain. The CDR3 spells CASSYSPRTSGRGEQFF. CDR3 sequence (DNA): TGTGCCAGCAGCTACTCACCTAGGACTAGCGGGAGAGGTGAGCAGTTCTTC.